The clone carrying this T cell receptor beta chain has a handful of counts. CDR3 length: 13 amino acids. Looked up from germline, CDR1 is LNHDA and CDR2 is SQIVND (reference sequence). Between the trimmed V and J ends, which lost 8 bases and 0 bases, there was a span of 5 bases. Original analysis: Reference gene primer amplification in the assay estimated nucleated cell counts. Generated by immunoSEQ multiplex PCR, the TCRdb table keeps only in-frame clones and is missing some. The V and J calls and clone size were taken over from that table, and D and trimming were inferred from the DNA. Here the sample spans some 200,000 clones, around 85% being singletons. The data are from a study of blood T cell repertoires in COVID-19.

The sequencing input was peripheral blood. The source of this sequence is a woman aged 70-85 years with acute or convalescent COVID-19. V and J are TRBV19 and TRBJ2-6; D possibly corresponds to TRBD1 (5 bases). CDR3 DNA: TGTGCCAGTCAGGGCTCTGGGGCCAACGTCCTGACTTTC. Translated: CASQGSGANVLTF. The full variable domain, in which reference TRBV19 and TRBJ2-6 provide the parts outside the CDR3, is DGGITQSPKYLFRKEGQNVTLSCEQNLNHDAMYWYRQDPGQGLRLIYYSQIVNDFQKGDIAEGYSVSREKKESFPLTVTSAQKNPTAFYLCASQGSGANVLTFGAGSRLTVL.